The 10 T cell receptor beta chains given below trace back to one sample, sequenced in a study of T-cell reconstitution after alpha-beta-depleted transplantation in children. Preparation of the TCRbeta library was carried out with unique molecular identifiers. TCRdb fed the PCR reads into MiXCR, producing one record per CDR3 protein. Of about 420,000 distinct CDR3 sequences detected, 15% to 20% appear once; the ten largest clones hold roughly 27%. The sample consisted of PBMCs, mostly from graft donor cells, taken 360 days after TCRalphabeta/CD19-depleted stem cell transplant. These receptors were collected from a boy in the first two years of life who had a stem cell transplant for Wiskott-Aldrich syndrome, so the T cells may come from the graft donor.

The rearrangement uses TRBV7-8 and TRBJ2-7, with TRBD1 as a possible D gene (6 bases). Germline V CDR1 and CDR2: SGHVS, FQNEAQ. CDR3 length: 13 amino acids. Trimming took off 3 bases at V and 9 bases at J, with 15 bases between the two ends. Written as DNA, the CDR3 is TGTGCCAGCAGCTTGGACAGTCTCTTCGGGCAGTACTTC. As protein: CASSLDSLFGQYF.

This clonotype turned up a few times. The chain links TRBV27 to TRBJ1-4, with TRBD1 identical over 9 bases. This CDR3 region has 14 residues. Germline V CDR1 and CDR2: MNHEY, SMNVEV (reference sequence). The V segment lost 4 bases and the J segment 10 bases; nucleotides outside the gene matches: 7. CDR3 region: CASSSTGGRGKLFF. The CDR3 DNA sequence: TGTGCCAGCAGTTCAACAGGGGGCAGGGGAAAACTGTTTTTT.

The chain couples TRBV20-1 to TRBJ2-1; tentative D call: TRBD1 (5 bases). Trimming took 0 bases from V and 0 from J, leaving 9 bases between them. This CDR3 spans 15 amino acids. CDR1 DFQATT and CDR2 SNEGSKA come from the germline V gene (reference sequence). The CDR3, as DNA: TGCAGTGCTAGAGATATGGGGCTCTCCTACAATGAGCAGTTCTTC. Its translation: CSARDMGLSYNEQFF.

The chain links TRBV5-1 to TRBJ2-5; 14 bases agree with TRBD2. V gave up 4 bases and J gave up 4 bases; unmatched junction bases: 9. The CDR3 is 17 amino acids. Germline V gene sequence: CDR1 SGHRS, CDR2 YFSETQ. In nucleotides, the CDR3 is TGCGCCAGCAGCGGACTAGCGGGGGGAGTGGGGCCAGAGACCCAGTACTTC. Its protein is CASSGLAGGVGPETQYF.

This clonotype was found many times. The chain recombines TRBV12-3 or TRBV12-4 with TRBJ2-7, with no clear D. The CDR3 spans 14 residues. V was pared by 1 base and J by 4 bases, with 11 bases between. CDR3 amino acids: CASSLEGSGYEQYF. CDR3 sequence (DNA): TGTGCCAGCAGTTTAGAGGGTTCCGGGTACGAGCAGTACTTC.

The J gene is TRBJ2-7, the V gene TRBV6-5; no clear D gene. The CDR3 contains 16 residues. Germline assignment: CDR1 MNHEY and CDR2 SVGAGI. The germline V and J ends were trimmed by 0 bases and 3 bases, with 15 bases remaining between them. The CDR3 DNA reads TGTGCCAGCAGTTACTCGAGTTCGCGTCAAGACTACGAGCAGTACTTC. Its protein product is CASSYSSSRQDYEQYF.

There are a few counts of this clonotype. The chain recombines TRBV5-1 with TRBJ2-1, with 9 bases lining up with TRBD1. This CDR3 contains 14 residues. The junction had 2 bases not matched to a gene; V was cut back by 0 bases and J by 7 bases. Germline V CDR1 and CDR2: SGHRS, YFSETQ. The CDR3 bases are TGCGCCAGCAGCTTGGTACAGGGGGCAAATGAGCAGTTCTTC. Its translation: CASSLVQGANEQFF.

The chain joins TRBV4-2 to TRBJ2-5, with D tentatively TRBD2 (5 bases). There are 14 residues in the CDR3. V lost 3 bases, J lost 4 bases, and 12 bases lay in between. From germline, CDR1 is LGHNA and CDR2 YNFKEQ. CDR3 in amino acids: CASSQQAAAETQYF. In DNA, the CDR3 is TGTGCCAGCAGCCAGCAAGCAGCGGCAGAGACCCAGTACTTC.

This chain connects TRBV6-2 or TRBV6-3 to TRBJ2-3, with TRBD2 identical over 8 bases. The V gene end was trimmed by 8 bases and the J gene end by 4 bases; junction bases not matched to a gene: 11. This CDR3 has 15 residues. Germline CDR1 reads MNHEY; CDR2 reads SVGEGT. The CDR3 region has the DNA TGTGCCAGCGCGCCGGGACTAGTGGAGGCAGATACGCAGTATTTT. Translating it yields CASAPGLVEADTQYF.

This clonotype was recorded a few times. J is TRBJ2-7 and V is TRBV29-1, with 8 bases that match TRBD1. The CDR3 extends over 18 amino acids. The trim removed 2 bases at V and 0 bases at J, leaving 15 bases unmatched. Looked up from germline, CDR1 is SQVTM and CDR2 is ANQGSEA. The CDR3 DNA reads TGCAGCGTTGAAATCCAGGGGAACAGGGGGATAAGCTCCTACGAGCAGTACTTC. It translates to CSVEIQGNRGISSYEQYF.